The present entry profiles one TCR beta chain with its context. No antigen is known for it. The repertoire was sequenced with immunoSEQ multiplex PCR; TCRdb's copy has only in-frame clones and lacks some. The profile shows nearly 400,000 clones, about 88% of them singletons. This CDR3 is 13 amino acids long. The V gene lost 2 bases and the J gene lost 7 bases, with 8 bases spanning the gap. These data are taken from a study of Ad26.COV2.S vaccination and SARS-CoV-2 variants. Across the study: Each vaccinee took Ad26.COV2.S intramuscularly, once or twice 56 days apart. Findings and limits, study-wide: In TCR breadth and depth analyses, total T cell responses may have been underestimated. Placebo recipients showed lower spike-specific TCR breadth than vaccinees.

The treatment here: some 20 received Ad26.COV2.S at low or high dose, single or two shots; about 5 received placebo; per-sample allocation not given. Following the first vaccine or placebo injection, samples were taken on day 63. This chain connects TRBV12-3 or TRBV12-4 to TRBJ1-4; D not certain. The sequence came from a person between 18 and 65 years old who received the Ad26.COV2.S COVID-19 vaccine or a placebo. The sequences come from peripheral blood, collected in a trial of Ad26.COV2.S vaccine versus placebo. This CDR3 reads CASSLRTGEKLFF. CDR3 in DNA: TGTGCCAGCAGTTTAAGGACCGGTGAAAAACTGTTTTTT.